This T cell receptor beta chain derives from a study of T cell responses to AZD1222 COVID-19 vaccine. Study-wide context: Second-dose intervals of approximately 4 or approximately 12 weeks were pooled.

Remarks on this clone: Its antigen is not identified.

This CDR3 has 14 amino acids. V shed 2 bases and J shed 6 bases, with 15 bases lying between them. CDR1 and CDR2 (germline): SQVTM, ANQGSEA. Study results and limitations: The sample set comprised mostly white British donors with more females, and clonal diversity was possibly underestimated. Unmutated variant regions are reportedly the target of nearly half of TCRs that are spike-specific. Seropositive status at baseline applied to only five to seven AZD1222 recipients.

Only in-frame clones appear in the TCRdb table, and some are missing; sequencing was by immunoSEQ multiplex PCR. The table includes about 86,000 clones, approximately 78% detected once. The receptor was derived from an adult in good health. Source: peripheral blood, taken on day 0 of AZD1222 vaccination. This rearrangement joins TRBV29-1 to TRBJ2-3, with a tentative D call TRBD2 (6 bases). The CDR3 loop is CSVERNAGPDTQYF. As DNA, the CDR3 is TGCAGCGTTGAAAGGAACGCGGGGCCCGATACGCAGTATTTT.